This T cell receptor beta chain was found in a study of T cell changes during pregnancy in multiple sclerosis. Here immunoSEQ multiplex PCR was the method, and the copy in TCRdb shows in-frame clones only, minus some. The sample lists 35,000 to 55,000 clones; 92% were seen once. V dropped 5 bases and J dropped 4 bases, with 12 bases sitting between them. The CDR3 contains 14 residues. Looked up from germline, CDR1 is SGHNT and CDR2 is YYREEE (reference sequence). The sequencing used peripheral blood, collected in the third trimester of pregnancy. The rearrangement links TRBV5-4 to TRBJ2-2, with a weak D call TRBD2 (6 bases). The receptor's source is a female donor with multiple sclerosis, enrolled in a pregnancy study. Written as DNA, the CDR3 is TGTGCCAGCAGACTGGACTATAGCACCGGGGAGCTGTTTTTT. This codes for CASRLDYSTGELFF. The full variable domain, its missing parts supplied by reference TRBV5-4 and TRBJ2-2, is ETGVTQSPTHLIKTRGQQVTLRCSSQSGHNTVSWYQQALGQGPQFIFQYYREEENGRGNFPPRFSGLQFPNYSSELNVNALELDDSALYLCASRLDYSTGELFFGEGSRLTVL.